The rows below give T cell receptor beta chains drawn from one sample of a study of T cell repertoires in cytomegalovirus infection. These receptors have no known antigen. MiXCR, applied by TCRdb to the reads, yields one record per CDR3 protein. The data hold 680,000 or so distinct CDR3 sequences, with around 31% observed a single time. Here the sequenced sample was cultured PBMCs, taken from culture after CMV antigen stimulation. The receptors here all came from a human donor in good health (CMV status not recorded). Some clones in this sample may be carry-over from other donors' samples. Both conserved end residues are trimmed from each CDR3. Some rows mark clone size as missing; the rest say once, few, many or name a class of expanded clone.

J: TRBJ2-1; V: TRBV5-6; size: -; CDR3: ASSLESGGAHNEQF
J: TRBJ1-3; V: TRBV20-1; size: -; CDR3: SAPPQAGNTIY
J: TRBJ2-3; V: TRBV7-9; size: few; CDR3: ASKLYRGYTDTQY
J: TRBJ2-5; V: TRBV6-5; size: -; CDR3: ASSYSSGGFAQETQY
J: TRBJ2-4; V: TRBV7-9; size: few; CDR3: ASSPDRGENIQY
J: TRBJ2-7; V: TRBV19; size: few; CDR3: ASSLTTSGQGYEQY
J: TRBJ1-1; V: TRBV6-1; size: -; CDR3: ASSVFGTGGTEAF
J: TRBJ1-6; V: TRBV7-2; size: many; CDR3: ASSLLEGFYSPLH
J: TRBJ1-1; V: TRBV27; size: -; CDR3: ASRTGINTEAF
J: TRBJ2-3; V: TRBV29-1; size: -; CDR3: SAGRSAAGSDTQY
J: TRBJ2-1; V: TRBV7-2; size: -; CDR3: ASSLRGQGSDEQF
J: TRBJ2-5; V: TRBV7-2; size: -; CDR3: ASSDFGGKETQY
J: TRBJ2-2; V: TRBV7-2; size: -; CDR3: ASSPGTLNGELF
J: TRBJ2-5; V: TRBV6-5; size: -; CDR3: ASSTRGPEGTQY
J: TRBJ1-2; V: TRBV28; size: -; CDR3: ASNSLRGGLGGYT
J: TRBJ1-1; V: TRBV11-2; size: few; CDR3: ASSSLPNTEAF
J: TRBJ1-2; V: TRBV5-5; size: few; CDR3: ASSLRTGPNYGYT
J: TRBJ2-3; V: TRBV2; size: -; CDR3: ASSDQYTQY
J: TRBJ2-7; V: TRBV5-5; size: -; CDR3: ASSLDQGESYEQY
J: TRBJ1-3; V: TRBV7-9; size: -; CDR3: ASSSPTKTGNTIY
J: TRBJ2-1; V: TRBV4-3; size: -; CDR3: ASSPNGLAGGPWGYNEQF
J: TRBJ2-1; V: TRBV3-1; size: once; CDR3: ASSYIAGGRDEQF
J: TRBJ2-3; V: TRBV4-1; size: -; CDR3: ASSQDMGGGSTDTQY
J: TRBJ2-1; V: TRBV7-9; size: -; CDR3: ASLLGPRAQDNEQF
J: TRBJ2-5; V: TRBV11-2; size: -; CDR3: ASSAKSGLAGRETQY
J: TRBJ2-7; V: TRBV27; size: once; CDR3: ASSWTSGTHEQY
J: TRBJ2-1; V: TRBV7-2; size: many; CDR3: ASSLGSPSEQF
J: TRBJ2-3; V: TRBV24-1; size: few; CDR3: ATSVWGADTQY
J: TRBJ2-7; V: TRBV19; size: -; CDR3: ASSIQGHSGIYEQY
J: TRBJ1-1; V: TRBV7-2; size: few; CDR3: ASSPFRGYMNTEAF